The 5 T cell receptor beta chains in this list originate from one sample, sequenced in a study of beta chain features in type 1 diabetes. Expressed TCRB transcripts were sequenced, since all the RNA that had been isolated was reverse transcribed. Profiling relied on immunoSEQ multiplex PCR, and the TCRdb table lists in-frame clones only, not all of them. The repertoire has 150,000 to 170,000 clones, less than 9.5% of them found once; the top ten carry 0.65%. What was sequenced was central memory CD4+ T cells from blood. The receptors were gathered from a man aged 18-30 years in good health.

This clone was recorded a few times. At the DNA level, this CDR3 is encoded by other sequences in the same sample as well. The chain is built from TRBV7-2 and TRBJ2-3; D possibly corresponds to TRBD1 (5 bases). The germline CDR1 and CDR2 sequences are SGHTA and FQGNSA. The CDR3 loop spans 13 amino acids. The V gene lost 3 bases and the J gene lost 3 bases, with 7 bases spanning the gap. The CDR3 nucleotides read TGTGCCAGCAGCTTGCAGGGAACAGATACGCAGTATTTT. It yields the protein CASSLQGTDTQYF.

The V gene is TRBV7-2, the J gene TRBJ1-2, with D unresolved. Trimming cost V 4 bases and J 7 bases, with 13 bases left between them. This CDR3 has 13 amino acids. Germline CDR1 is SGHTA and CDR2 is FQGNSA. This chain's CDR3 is CASSYNREGGYTF. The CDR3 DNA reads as TGTGCCAGCAGCTACAACCGGGAAGGTGGCTACACCTTC.

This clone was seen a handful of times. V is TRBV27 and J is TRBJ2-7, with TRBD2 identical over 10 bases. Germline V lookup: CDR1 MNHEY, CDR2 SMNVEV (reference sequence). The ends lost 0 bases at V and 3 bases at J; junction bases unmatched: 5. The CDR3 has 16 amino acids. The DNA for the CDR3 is TGTGCCAGCAGTTTATCGGGGCTAGCGGGAGACTACGAGCAGTACTTC. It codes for CASSLSGLAGDYEQYF.

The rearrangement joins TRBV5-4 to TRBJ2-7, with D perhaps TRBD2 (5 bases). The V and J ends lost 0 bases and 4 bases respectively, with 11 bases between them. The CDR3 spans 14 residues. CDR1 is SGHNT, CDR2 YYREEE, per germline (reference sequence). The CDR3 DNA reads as TGTGCCAGCAGCTTGGATACTGGGAGATACGAGCAGTACTTC. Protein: CASSLDTGRYEQYF.

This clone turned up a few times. In nucleotides, the CDR3 is TGTGCCAGCAGCTTGGTTTCCCGGACAGGAAGTGAAAAACTGTTTTTT. Amino acid sequence: CASSLVSRTGSEKLFF. The rearrangement links TRBV5-4 to TRBJ1-4, with 7 bases lining up with TRBD1. Germline V lookup: CDR1 SGHNT, CDR2 YYREEE (reference sequence). The V segment lost 0 bases and the J segment 7 bases; nucleotides outside the gene matches: 9. The CDR3 spans 16 residues. The whole variable domain, filled in from reference TRBV5-4 and TRBJ1-4, reads ETGVTQSPTHLIKTRGQQVTLRCSSQSGHNTVSWYQQALGQGPQFIFQYYREEENGRGNFPPRFSGLQFPNYSSELNVNALELDDSALYLCASSLVSRTGSEKLFFGSGTQLSVL.